The entry below gives a single T cell receptor (beta chain) sequence along with its context. The antigen is unknown. The data originate from a study of blood T cells in healthy people across ages. Overall study findings and caveats: The lack of PBMC sorting stopped any conclusive naive versus antigen-experienced comparison. In long-lived donors, naive CD4+ cell counts and diversity exceeded those of aged donors.

Together with a sample-barcoded 5' primer, a J-beta primer mix was included in a second PCR lasting about 6 to 11 cycles. MiXCR, applied by TCRdb to the 5' RACE reads, yields one record per CDR3 protein. The repertoire holds around 400,000 distinct CDR3 sequences, with roughly half as singletons. Germline V CDR1 and CDR2: ENHRY, SYGVKD. V lost 8 bases, J lost 1 base, and 18 bases lay in between. CDR3 length: 15 residues. The V gene is TRBV10-3, the J gene TRBJ2-7; D is uncertain. The clonotype was recovered from a man aged 60 to 69 in good health. Material for sequencing was blood. CDR3 coding DNA: TGTGCCATCCTCTCGTCGGAAGTAGGGTCCTACGAGCAGTACTTC. It is translated as CAILSSEVGSYEQYF.